These 29 T cell receptor beta chains were all obtained from the same sample, sequenced in a study of blood T cell repertoires in COVID-19. Produced via immunoSEQ multiplex PCR; TCRdb's table is partial and in-frame only. This table has roughly 97,000 clones, 87% appearing once. Sequences were obtained from peripheral blood. All receptors come from a middle-aged man with acute or convalescent COVID-19.

The V gene is TRBV10-2, the J gene TRBJ2-3; D possibly corresponds to TRBD2 (5 bases). The CDR3 is 16 amino acids. Per the germline V gene, CDR1 is WSHSY and CDR2 is SAAADI. The ends were cut back, 8 bases at V and 2 bases at J, with 20 bases in the middle. CDR3 DNA: TGCGCCAGCCGCTACCGAGCTAGCAGACCCACAGATACGCAGTATTTT. Protein: CASRYRASRPTDTQYF.

This chain's CDR3 is CASSRTSGTSTDTQYF. CDR3 sequence (DNA): TGTGCCAGCAGCAGGACTAGCGGGACTAGCACAGATACGCAGTATTTT. The genes are TRBV7-2 and TRBJ2-3, with 12 bases aligning to TRBD2. This CDR3 is built from 16 residues. Germline V CDR1 and CDR2: SGHTA, FQGNSA. J lost 0 bases, V lost 5 bases, and 3 bases had no gene match.

The chain combines TRBV18 with TRBJ1-1, with D maybe TRBD1 (6 bases). The CDR3 extends over 14 amino acids. Germline CDR1 KGHSH, CDR2 LQKENI. V lost 3 bases, J lost 1 base, and 9 bases lay in between. The chain's CDR3 is CASSPNRENTEAFF. CDR3 DNA sequence: TGTGCCAGCTCACCCAACAGGGAGAACACTGAAGCTTTCTTT.

The CDR3 nucleotides read TGTGCCAGCAGTTTAGGTGCGGGAGGGACAGATACGCAGTATTTT. Translating it yields CASSLGAGGTDTQYF. The chain is built from TRBV28 and TRBJ2-3; 9 bases line up with TRBD2. After removal of 2 bases from V and 3 bases from J, the junction contained 3 bases not matched to a gene. Germline assignment: CDR1 MDHEN and CDR2 SYDVKM. This CDR3 is built from 15 residues.

CDR3 nucleotides: TGTGCCAGCAGCTTGGTAAGGGGGCCTATGGGAGAGCAGTTCTTC. Its protein product is CASSLVRGPMGEQFF. The V gene is TRBV5-4, the J gene TRBJ2-1; 7 nucleotides line up with TRBD1. The trim removed 0 bases at V and 10 bases at J, leaving 10 bases unmatched. The germline V gene encodes CDR1 SGHNT and CDR2 YYREEE (reference sequence). This CDR3 comprises 15 residues.

The rearrangement uses TRBV6-5 and TRBJ1-2; possible D gene TRBD1, 5 bases. Germline assignment: CDR1 MNHEY and CDR2 SVGAGI. Deletions cut 6 bases from V and 4 bases from J, with 15 bases between. The length of the CDR3 is 14 residues. DNA of the CDR3: TGTGCCAGCAGGACTGACAGATACTCCTATGGCTACACCTTC. This sequence encodes CASRTDRYSYGYTF.

The chain uses TRBV4-1 and TRBJ2-7; 7 nucleotides match TRBD1. This CDR3 spans 13 amino acids. V shed 5 bases and J 7 bases; nucleotides not matched to a gene: 8. CDR1 is MGHRA and CDR2 is YSYEKL in the germline V gene. CDR3 amino acids: CASSWDSPTEQYF. CDR3 nucleotides: TGCGCCAGCAGCTGGGACAGTCCTACGGAGCAGTACTTC.

The chain has TRBV15 and TRBJ2-1, with D possibly matching TRBD2 (6 bases). V was clipped by 0 bases and J by 2 bases, with 17 bases between them. CDR1 LNHNV and CDR2 YYDKDF come from the germline V gene (reference sequence). The CDR3 has 18 residues. The CDR3 DNA reads as TGTGCCACCAGCAGAGATGGGCTAGCGCTAAACACCTACAATGAGCAGTTCTTC. As protein: CATSRDGLALNTYNEQFF.

This rearrangement joins TRBV5-1 to TRBJ1-3; D is unresolved. Germline V CDR1 and CDR2: SGHRS, YFSETQ. V lost 5 bases, J lost 0 bases, and 15 bases lay in between. This CDR3 spans 16 amino acids. CDR3 sequence reads: CASRPGRESSGNTIYF. The CDR3 DNA follows: TGCGCCAGCAGACCCGGTAGGGAGAGCTCTGGAAACACCATATATTTT.

The chain links TRBV6-4 to TRBJ2-2; unclear D gene. Per germline, CDR1 MRHNA and CDR2 SNTAGT. This CDR3 has 12 residues. Deletions cut 2 bases from V and 6 bases from J, with 4 bases between. The CDR3 sequence: CASSDLPGELFF. The CDR3 nucleotides read TGTGCCAGCAGTGACCTTCCCGGGGAGCTGTTTTTT.

The chain joins TRBV28 to TRBJ2-1; D remains unclear. The CDR3 has 14 residues. V was shortened by 3 bases and J by 3 bases, with 9 bases between the two germline ends. Germline V CDR1 and CDR2: MDHEN, SYDVKM. The CDR3 protein is CASSFAQRYNEQFF. As DNA, the CDR3 is TGTGCCAGCAGTTTCGCACAACGCTACAATGAGCAGTTCTTC.

The chain carries TRBV19 and TRBJ2-7, with 12 bases aligning to TRBD1. In germline, CDR1 is LNHDA, CDR2 SQIVND (reference sequence). V lost 5 bases to trimming and J lost 13 bases; unmatched junction nucleotides: 9. The CDR3 contains 13 residues. The CDR3 spells CASSPGTGGAEYF. In DNA, the CDR3 is TGTGCCAGTAGTCCCGGGACAGGGGGCGCGGAATACTTC.

The chain employs TRBV6-1 and TRBJ1-6; TRBD1 agrees at 8 bases. This CDR3 has 15 amino acids. V lost 2 bases to trimming and J lost 5 bases; unmatched junction nucleotides: 2. CDR1 is MNHNS and CDR2 is SASEGT in the germline V gene. This chain's CDR3 is CASSEMTGDNSPLHF. In DNA, the CDR3 is TGTGCCAGCAGTGAAATGACAGGGGATAATTCACCCCTCCACTTT.

V usage is TRBV24-1 and J usage is TRBJ2-3, with D maybe TRBD2 (5 bases). The CDR3 contains 16 residues. Germline V gene lookup returns CDR1 KGHDR and CDR2 SFDVKD. The V gene lost 5 bases and the J gene lost 0 bases, with 14 bases spanning the gap. CDR3 DNA sequence: TGTGCCACCAGTGGCCACGGGGAAAGGAGCACAGATACGCAGTATTTT. It specifies CATSGHGERSTDTQYF.

This clone has just one count. This chain connects TRBV7-9 to TRBJ2-4; maybe TRBD2 (5 bases). Germline V gene sequence: CDR1 SEHNR, CDR2 FQNEAQ (reference sequence). V was pared by 3 bases and J by 6 bases, with 12 bases between. The CDR3 contains 14 residues. CDR3 sequence reads: CASSFPGVGNIQYF. The CDR3 coding sequence is TGTGCCAGCAGCTTTCCCGGGGTTGGAAACATTCAGTACTTC.

V usage is TRBV5-1 and J usage is TRBJ2-1; TRBD2 aligns across 8 bases. With 2 bases clipped from V and 3 bases from J, the junction kept 4 bases outside the gene matches. This CDR3 region has 15 residues. The V gene's germline CDR1 is SGHRS and CDR2 YFSETQ. The CDR3: CASSFPSGGYNEQFF. As DNA, the CDR3 is TGCGCCAGCAGCTTTCCCAGCGGGGGCTACAATGAGCAGTTCTTC.

There are a few counts of this clone. CDR3 bases: TGTGCCAGCAGCTTAGAGCGGCGGGCCAATGAGCAGTTCTTC. Its translation: CASSLERRANEQFF. This chain connects TRBV7-9 to TRBJ2-1; a possible D gene is TRBD2 (5 bases). The germline V gene encodes CDR1 SEHNR and CDR2 FQNEAQ (reference sequence). CDR3 length: 14 amino acids. The germline V and J ends were trimmed by 1 base and 6 bases, with 10 bases remaining between them.

The count of this clone is one. This sequence joins TRBV3-1 (or the pseudogene TRBV3-2) and TRBJ2-1; unclear D gene. Trimming left V 3 bases short and J 8 bases short, with 8 bases between. The CDR3 totals 12 residues. Looked up from germline, CDR1 is LGHDT and CDR2 is YNNKEL (reference sequence). In nucleotides, the CDR3 is TGTGCCAGCAGCCAGGCCCGGGATGAGCAGTTCTTC. Translated: CASSQARDEQFF.

The V gene is TRBV2, the J gene TRBJ1-1, with D possibly matching TRBD1 (5 bases). The germline CDR1 and CDR2 sequences are SNHLY and FYNNEI. V shed 7 bases and J shed 5 bases, with 8 bases lying between them. The CDR3 extends over 11 amino acids. The CDR3 nucleotides read TGTGCCAGCAAAGCAGGGACTGAAGCTTTCTTT. Protein product: CASKAGTEAFF.

The J gene is TRBJ2-1, the V gene TRBV5-1; TRBD2 matches 7 bases. Germline V CDR1 and CDR2: SGHRS, YFSETQ. After removal of 4 bases from V and 8 bases from J, the junction contained 3 bases not matched to a gene. The CDR3 length is 12 residues. Here the CDR3 DNA reads TGCGCCAGCAGCCGACTAGCCTATGAGCAGTTCTTC. This codes for CASSRLAYEQFF.

This rearrangement joins TRBV5-1 to TRBJ1-1; 8 bases fit TRBD1. The CDR3 has 13 residues. CDR1 is SGHRS, CDR2 YFSETQ, per germline. After removal of 4 bases from V and 5 bases from J, the junction contained 4 bases not matched to a gene. This CDR3 is CASSRYRGTEAFF. CDR3 in DNA: TGCGCCAGCAGCCGTTACAGGGGGACTGAAGCTTTCTTT.

The rearrangement joins TRBV6-6 to TRBJ2-7; D is possibly TRBD2 (6 bases). V lost 3 bases and J lost 4, with 16 bases in between. CDR1 MNHNY and CDR2 SVGAGI come from the germline V gene (reference sequence). The CDR3 extends over 15 amino acids. CDR3: CASSYGTGVRYEQYF. CDR3 sequence (DNA): TGTGCCAGCAGTTATGGCACGGGAGTCAGGTACGAGCAGTACTTC.

The rearrangement links TRBV12-5 to TRBJ1-6; 7 nucleotides line up with TRBD1. Germline V gene data show CDR1 as LGHNT and CDR2 as FRNRAP. The CDR3 consists of 15 residues. V shed 1 base and J 8 bases; nucleotides not matched to a gene: 5. Here the CDR3 reads CASGLGTGAHSPLHF. The CDR3 coding sequence is TGTGCTAGTGGTTTGGGAACAGGGGCGCATTCACCCCTCCACTTT.

In this sample, this clone turned up a few times. The rearrangement links TRBV28 to TRBJ1-2, with D uncertain. V was clipped by 2 bases and J by 4 bases, with 8 bases between them. This CDR3 contains 13 residues. The germline gives CDR1 MDHEN, CDR2 SYDVKM. The CDR3 is CASSLKQLYGYTF. CDR3 DNA sequence: TGTGCCAGCAGTTTAAAACAGCTCTATGGCTACACCTTC.

The V gene is TRBV11-2, the J gene TRBJ2-1, with 14 bases lining up with TRBD2. The junction had 8 bases not matched to a gene; V was cut back by 5 bases and J by 8 bases. Germline CDR1 SGHAT, CDR2 FQNNGV. The CDR3 length is 16 residues. CDR3 in DNA: TGTGCCAGCAGCCTATCGACTAGCGGGAGGGCTCATGAGCAGTTCTTC. It codes for CASSLSTSGRAHEQFF.

This clone appeared once. This chain joins TRBV6-6 and TRBJ1-1, with 7 bases aligning to TRBD1. Looked up from germline, CDR1 is MNHNY and CDR2 is SVGAGI (reference sequence). The CDR3 sequence is 14 residues long. V was clipped by 5 bases and J by 1 base; unmatched bases: 4. The CDR3 DNA reads TGTGCCAGCAGTCTAAGACAGGGGAACACTGAAGCTTTCTTT. This encodes CASSLRQGNTEAFF.

The chain is built from TRBV7-2 and TRBJ2-5; 11 nucleotides agree with TRBD2. Germline CDR1 reads SGHTA; CDR2 reads FQGNSA. Trimming cost V 6 bases and J 4 bases; bases outside gene matches: 16. The CDR3 runs 18 residues. CDR3 in amino acids: CASSPQITIAGGRETQYF. The CDR3 DNA reads as TGTGCCAGCAGTCCCCAGATCACCATAGCGGGAGGGAGAGAGACCCAGTACTTC.

The chain links TRBV6-5 to TRBJ2-7; 11 bases line up with TRBD2. J gave up 3 bases and V 0 bases, and 4 bases lay outside the gene matches. Germline CDR1 and CDR2: MNHEY and SVGAGI. The CDR3 contains 16 residues. CDR3 sequence reads: CASSYSRLAGSYEQYF. CDR3 in DNA: TGTGCCAGCAGTTACTCGAGACTAGCGGGGAGCTACGAGCAGTACTTC.

The chain combines TRBV15 with TRBJ2-3; TRBD2 is a possible D gene (6 bases). The germline V gene encodes CDR1 LNHNV and CDR2 YYDKDF (reference sequence). Trimming removed 5 bases at V and 4 bases at J, with 10 bases between. The CDR3 spans 13 residues. Here the CDR3 reads CATSGGSSDTQYF. CDR3 sequence (DNA): TGTGCCACCAGCGGGGGGAGTTCAGATACGCAGTATTTT.